A single TCR beta chain is shown here with its context. Its specificity is not known. The data originate from a study of PD-1 blockade in classical Hodgkin lymphoma. Overall study findings and caveats: By C4D1 there was a significant rise in CD4+ TCR diversity but not in CD8+ TCR diversity. Patients newly diagnosed and complete responders had comparable baseline diversity.

The protocol was immunoSEQ multiplex PCR, while the TCRdb copy is restricted to in-frame clones and leaves out a portion. This table holds around 21,000 clones, 84% found once. Trimming pared 5 bases from V and 0 bases from J, leaving 10 bases between. CDR1 and CDR2 from the germline V gene are SGHAT and FQNNGV. The CDR3 consists of 15 residues. Specified time point: cycle 4 day 1 (C4D1), after around six weeks of nivolumab. With no exception, relapse followed autologous stem cell transplantation in all patients, and brentuximab vedotin exposure varied. It was by magnetic negative selection that CD8+ T cells were isolated from thawed PBMCs. Responses achieved at best were complete response, partial response or progressive disease.

This receptor was taken from a human donor with classical Hodgkin lymphoma. V and J are TRBV11-2 and TRBJ1-4; no clear D gene. Sample: CD8+ T cells from blood, taken before the fourth cycle of nivolumab. The CDR3 spells CASSPHRATNEKLFF. In DNA form, the CDR3 reads TGTGCCAGCAGCCCCCACAGAGCAACTAATGAAAAACTGTTTTTT.